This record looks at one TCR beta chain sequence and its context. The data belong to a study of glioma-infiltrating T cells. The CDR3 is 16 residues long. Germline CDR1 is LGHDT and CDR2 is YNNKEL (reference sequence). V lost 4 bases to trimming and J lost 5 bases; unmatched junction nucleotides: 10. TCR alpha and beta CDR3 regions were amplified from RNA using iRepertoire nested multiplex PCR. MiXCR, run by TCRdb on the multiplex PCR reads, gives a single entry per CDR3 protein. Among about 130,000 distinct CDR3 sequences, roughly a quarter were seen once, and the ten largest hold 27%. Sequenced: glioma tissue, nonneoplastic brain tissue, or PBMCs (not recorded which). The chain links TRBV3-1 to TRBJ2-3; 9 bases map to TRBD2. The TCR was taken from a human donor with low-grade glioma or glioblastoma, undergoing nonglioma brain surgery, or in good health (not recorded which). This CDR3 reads CASSPPAGGLRDTQYF. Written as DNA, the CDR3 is TGTGCCAGCAGCCCCCCAGCGGGGGGCCTGAGAGATACGCAGTATTTT.